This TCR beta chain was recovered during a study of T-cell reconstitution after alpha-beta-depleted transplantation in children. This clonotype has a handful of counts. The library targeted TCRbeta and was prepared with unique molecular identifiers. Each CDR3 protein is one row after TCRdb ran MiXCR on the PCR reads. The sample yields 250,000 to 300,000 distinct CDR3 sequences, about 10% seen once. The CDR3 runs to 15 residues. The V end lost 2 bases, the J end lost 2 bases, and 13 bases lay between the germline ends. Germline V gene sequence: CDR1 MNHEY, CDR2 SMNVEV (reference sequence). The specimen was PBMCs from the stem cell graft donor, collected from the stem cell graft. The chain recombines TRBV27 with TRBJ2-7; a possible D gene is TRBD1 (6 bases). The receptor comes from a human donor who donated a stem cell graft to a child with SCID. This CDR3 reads CASSLGAGAAYEQYF. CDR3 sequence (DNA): TGTGCCAGCAGTTTAGGGGCAGGGGCAGCCTACGAGCAGTACTTC.